One sample yielded the 25 T cell receptor beta chains listed below, sequenced in a study of tumor-infiltrating lymphocytes in primary liver carcinoma. TCR beta cDNA came from approximately 0.55 ug total RNA, primed with a constant-region primer. Library construction for TCR beta comprised three nested multiplex PCR rounds performed with slightly modified ARM-PCR. TRBV1-TRBV30 forward primers and a C-beta reverse primer were used in the first two PCR rounds, which each ran for 10 cycles. Each CDR3 protein is one row after TCRdb ran MiXCR on the multiplex PCR reads. The sample records around 80,000 distinct CDR3 sequences, approximately 62% being singletons. Co-extraction yielded RNA and DNA from around 20-30 mg of unsorted bulk tissue. Sample: tumor-adjacent normal liver tissue. The receptors derive from a man in his forties with primary liver carcinoma and hepatitis B virus infection.

The J gene is TRBJ2-2, the V gene TRBV6-1; 8 nucleotides match TRBD1. Germline V gives CDR1 MNHNS, CDR2 SASEGT. The V and J ends lost 4 bases and 6 bases, in that order; junction bases with no gene match: 10. The CDR3 sequence is 16 residues long. This chain's CDR3 is CASSVSRGRIAGELFF. For the CDR3, the DNA is TGTGCCAGCAGTGTATCCAGGGGGCGGATCGCCGGGGAGCTGTTTTTT.

The rearrangement joins TRBV24-1 to TRBJ2-7, with D unresolved. The V end lost 4 bases, the J end lost 12 bases, and 15 bases lay between the germline ends. This CDR3 spans 12 amino acids. From germline, CDR1 is KGHDR and CDR2 SFDVKD. The CDR3 DNA reads as TGTGCCACCAGTGACCGTGACTTCGAGTGGTACTTC. It translates to CATSDRDFEWYF.

This clonotype was seen a few times. J is TRBJ2-4 and V is TRBV11-2; D might be TRBD2 (5 bases). The CDR3 consists of 14 residues. From germline, CDR1 is SGHAT and CDR2 FQNNGV. Trimming shortened V by 5 bases and J by 9 bases, and 17 bases separated the two germline ends. The CDR3 loop is CASSQGGVWGIQYF. The CDR3, as DNA: TGTGCCAGCAGCCAAGGAGGTGTGTGGGGCATTCAGTACTTC.

With regard to this clonotype: One junction end does not reproduce the germline sequence, and a read error may be involved. This chain uses TRBV10-2 with TRBJ2-1; 12 nucleotides line up with TRBD2. Germline lookup yields CDR1 WSHSY and CDR2 SAAADI. This CDR3 contains 17 residues. Here the CDR3 reads CANSDLAGGRFYNEQFF. The CDR3 DNA reads as TGTGCCAACAGCGATCTAGCGGGAGGGAGGTTCTACAATGAGCAGTTCTTC.

This clonotype was picked up one time. The rearrangement links TRBV6-6 to TRBJ2-3, with D perhaps matching TRBD1 (9 bases). Germline V lookup: CDR1 MNHNY, CDR2 SVGAGI (reference sequence). This CDR3 has 22 amino acids. V was pared by 3 bases and J by 0 bases, with 31 bases between. The CDR3 is CASSYLLTGGSGSRTSTDTQYF. Here the CDR3 DNA reads TGTGCCAGCAGTTATCTCCTCACAGGGGGCAGCGGGAGTAGAACTAGCACAGATACGCAGTATTTT.

This chain uses TRBV11-2 with TRBJ2-3, with a weak D call TRBD2 (5 bases). The CDR3 totals 15 residues. Germline V gives CDR1 SGHAT, CDR2 FQNNGV. Trimming cost V 9 bases and J 3 bases, with 19 bases left between them. The DNA for the CDR3 is TGTGCCAGTAGCGATAGCGAGAGATTTACAGATACGCAGTATTTT. This codes for CASSDSERFTDTQYF.

On this clonotype: Its ends do not fully match the called genes, so a read error is possible. This chain uses TRBV10-1 with TRBJ2-1; D is tentatively TRBD1 or TRBD2 (6 bases each). The CDR3 extends over 19 amino acids. Germline CDR1 WNHNN, CDR2 SYGVQD (reference sequence). The CDR3: CASSDTGHRETRGRKEQFF. The CDR3, as DNA: TGCGCCAGTAGTGATACGGGCCATCGTGAGACTAGGGGGAGAAAAGAGCAGTTCTTC.

About this clonotype: Mismatch with germline at one junction end may stem from a read error. This chain uses TRBV12-3 or TRBV12-4 with TRBJ2-7; D is ambiguous. This CDR3 spans 13 amino acids. The CDR3 here is CASSFDISYEQYF. In DNA form, the CDR3 reads TGCGCCAGCAGTTTCGACATTAGCTACGAGCAGTACTTC.

As regards this clonotype: A read error may be the cause here, since a much bigger clone is one base away. This chain links TRBV6-5 with TRBJ1-2; 8 bases agree with TRBD1. Germline loops: CDR1 MNHEY, CDR2 SVGAGI. The CDR3 totals 16 residues. The CDR3 region is CASSKPGGTGNYGYIF. As DNA, the CDR3 is TGTGCCAGCAGTAAACCCGGGGGGACAGGCAACTATGGCTACATCTTC.

To note about this clonotype: A much larger clone differs from this one at a single base, so this may be a read error. J is TRBJ2-1 and V is TRBV28; D perhaps matches TRBD2 (5 bases). This CDR3 has 12 amino acids. Germline CDR1 is MDHEN and CDR2 is SYDVKM. V lost 7 bases to trimming and J lost 10 bases, with 14 bases between them. DNA of the CDR3: TGTGCCAGCACGCCGGGATGGCGGGAGCAGTTCTTC. Translation: CASTPGWREQFF.

This clonotype was recorded many times. The chain combines TRBV11-2 with TRBJ2-1; no clear D. V lost 3 bases and J 5 bases, leaving 5 bases between the germline ends. This CDR3 has 12 residues. Per the germline V gene, CDR1 is SGHAT and CDR2 is FQNNGV. CDR3 sequence reads: CASSFTDNEQFF. The CDR3 bases are TGTGCCAGCAGCTTCACAGACAATGAGCAGTTCTTC.

V and J are TRBV20-1 and TRBJ2-1, with a possible D match to TRBD2 (6 bases). CDR3 size: 11 residues. V lost 3 bases to trimming and J lost 9 bases, with 9 bases between them. Germline values: CDR1 DFQATT, CDR2 SNEGSKA (reference sequence). The CDR3 reads CSASMGGEQFF. As DNA, the CDR3 is TGCAGTGCTAGTATGGGGGGTGAGCAGTTCTTC.

This clonotype turned up a few times. The final CDR3 position lacks the conserved phenylalanine or tryptophan, pointing to a likely read error. The CDR3 region is CSVGGGWGMNTEAFS. DNA for the CDR3: TGCAGCGTTGGAGGGGGGTGGGGTATGAACACTGAAGCTTTCTCT. The V and J genes are TRBV29-1 and TRBJ1-1, with D possibly matching TRBD1 (6 bases). With 4 bases removed from V and 0 bases from J, the gap between germline ends came to 15 bases. Germline V gives CDR1 SQVTM, CDR2 ANQGSEA. The CDR3 extends over 15 amino acids.

This clonotype was counted between two and nine times. A much bigger clone sits one base away, suggesting this may be a read error. The chain joins TRBV6-1 to TRBJ1-6; D perhaps matches TRBD1 (6 bases). The CDR3 sequence is 15 residues long. Germline loops: CDR1 MNHNS, CDR2 SASEGT. The chain's CDR3 is CASSEWDTNNSLLHF. The CDR3, as DNA: TGTGCCAGCAGTGAATGGGACACAAATAATTCACTCCTCCACTTT.

J is TRBJ2-2 and V is TRBV5-1; D not certain. The CDR3 has 11 amino acids. The germline V gene has CDR1 SGHRS and CDR2 YFSETQ. V was pared by 3 bases and J by 8 bases, with 5 bases between. The DNA for the CDR3 is TGCGCCAGCAGCTCCGGAGGGGAGCTGTTTTTT. Its translation: CASSSGGELFF.

The chain carries TRBV20-1 and TRBJ2-1; D may correspond to TRBD1 or TRBD2 (6 bases each). This CDR3 has 13 amino acids. Germline V gene data show CDR1 as DFQATT and CDR2 as SNEGSKA (reference sequence). CDR3 amino acids: CNAEDGGYNEQFF. As DNA, the CDR3 is TGCAATGCCGAGGACGGGGGCTATAATGAGCAGTTCTTC.

Note on this clonotype: The CDR3 end shows no conserved phenylalanine or tryptophan, and so a read error is likely. The genes are TRBV5-1 and TRBJ2-1; a weak D match, TRBD2 (5 bases). Deletions cut 9 bases from V and 8 bases from J, with 18 bases between. Germline CDR1 SGHRS, CDR2 YFSETQ. The CDR3 extends over 13 amino acids. The CDR3 nucleotides are TGCGCCACCGGACTTCTCTCCGACGATGAGCAGTTCTCC. Translated, it gives CATGLLSDDEQFS.

The sample holds one count of this clonotype. One junction end disagrees with the germline gene, perhaps due to a read error. The chain recombines TRBV4-2 with TRBJ2-7, with D possibly being TRBD2 (5 bases). The CDR3 loop spans 15 amino acids. CDR1 and CDR2 (germline): LGHNA, YNFKEQ. CDR3 DNA: TGTGCCAGGAGCCAAGCTCTTGGGAGCTCCTACGATCAGTACTTC. Translated, it gives CARSQALGSSYDQYF.

Regarding this clonotype: Because it lacks the conserved phenylalanine or tryptophan at the end, this CDR3 is likely a read error. This chain links TRBV4-2 with TRBJ2-3; either TRBD1 or TRBD2 may fit D (5 bases each). CDR1 is LGHNA and CDR2 is YNFKEQ in the germline V gene. The CDR3 sequence is 15 residues long. The CDR3, as DNA: TGTGCCAACAGCGGTTTTGAGGGGAGCTCAGATACGCAGTATCTT. Its translation: CANSGFEGSSDTQYL.

This clonotype turned up a few times. The chain recombines TRBV4-2 with TRBJ2-7; 9 nucleotides agree with TRBD2. The V gene's germline CDR1 is LGHNA and CDR2 YNFKEQ. Germline trimming cut 8 bases from V and 1 base from J; bases unmatched to any gene: 9. CDR3 length equals 15 residues. CDR3 sequence reads: CASQAASGVSYEQYF. CDR3 sequence (DNA): TGTGCCAGCCAAGCGGCTAGCGGGGTTTCCTACGAGCAGTACTTC.

Of note for this clonotype: A read error may account for a junction end that differs from germline. The rearrangement links TRBV29-1 to TRBJ2-1; the D is unclear. Per germline, CDR1 SQVTM and CDR2 ANQGSEA. The CDR3 is 10 residues long. The CDR3 region is CSVEVNEQFF. The DNA for the CDR3 is TGCAGCGTTGAAGTGAATGAGCAGTTCTTT.

The V call is TRBV11-2, the J call TRBJ2-1, with D possibly matching TRBD2 (6 bases). The V gene's germline CDR1 is SGHAT and CDR2 FQNNGV. The CDR3 is made up of 15 amino acids. The CDR3 loop reads CISSPDGSAYNEQFF. The CDR3 DNA is TGTATCAGCAGCCCCGACGGGAGTGCCTACAATGAGCAGTTCTTC.

This clonotype has more than one count but fewer than ten. The V call is TRBV29-1, the J call TRBJ2-7; possible D gene TRBD1, 6 bases. The V end lost 8 bases, the J end lost 1 base, and 15 bases lay between the germline ends. The CDR3 is 13 residues long. Germline-derived CDR1 and CDR2 are SQVTM and ANQGSEA. DNA of the CDR3: TGCAGCCCAGGGGCAGGGACATCCTACGAGCAGTACTTC. It yields the protein CSPGAGTSYEQYF.

Many counts were recorded for this clonotype. CDR3 coding DNA: TGTGCCAGCAGTGCCCTAGCGGGAGTTTACGAGCAGTACTTC. This translates into CASSALAGVYEQYF. V gene TRBV28 combines with J gene TRBJ2-7; 10 bases map to TRBD2. V shed 5 bases, J shed 4 bases, and the junction held 5 bases outside the gene matches. Germline lookup yields CDR1 MDHEN and CDR2 SYDVKM. The CDR3 length is 14 residues.

For this clonotype: The junction does not match germline at one end; this may be a read error. J is TRBJ2-3 and V is TRBV7-9; tentatively, D is TRBD2 (5 bases). This CDR3 comprises 16 residues. Looked up from germline, CDR1 is SEHNR and CDR2 is FQNEAQ (reference sequence). DNA of the CDR3: TGTGCCAGCAACTTAGATGACATGGGAGGCACAGATACGCAGTATTTT. Amino acids: CASNLDDMGGTDTQYF. The full variable domain, rest sourced from reference TRBV7-9 and TRBJ2-3, is DTGVSQNPRHKITKRGQNVTFRCDPISEHNRLYWYRQTLGQGPEFLTYFQNEAQLEKSRLLSDRFSAERPKGSFSTLEIQRTEQGDSAMYLCASNLDDMGGTDTQYFGPGTRLTVL.